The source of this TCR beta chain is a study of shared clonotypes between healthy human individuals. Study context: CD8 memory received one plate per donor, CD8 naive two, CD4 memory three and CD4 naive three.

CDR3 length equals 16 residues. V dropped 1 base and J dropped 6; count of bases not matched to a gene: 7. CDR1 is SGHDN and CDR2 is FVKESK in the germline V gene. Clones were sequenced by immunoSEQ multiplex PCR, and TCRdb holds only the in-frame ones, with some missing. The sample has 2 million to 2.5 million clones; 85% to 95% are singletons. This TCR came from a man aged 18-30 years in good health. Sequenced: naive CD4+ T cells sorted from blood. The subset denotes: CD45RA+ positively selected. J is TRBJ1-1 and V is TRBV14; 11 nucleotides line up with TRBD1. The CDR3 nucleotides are TGTGCCAGCAGCCAAGTATATGGGACAGGGGGGTCTGAAGCTTTCTTT. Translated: CASSQVYGTGGSEAFF.